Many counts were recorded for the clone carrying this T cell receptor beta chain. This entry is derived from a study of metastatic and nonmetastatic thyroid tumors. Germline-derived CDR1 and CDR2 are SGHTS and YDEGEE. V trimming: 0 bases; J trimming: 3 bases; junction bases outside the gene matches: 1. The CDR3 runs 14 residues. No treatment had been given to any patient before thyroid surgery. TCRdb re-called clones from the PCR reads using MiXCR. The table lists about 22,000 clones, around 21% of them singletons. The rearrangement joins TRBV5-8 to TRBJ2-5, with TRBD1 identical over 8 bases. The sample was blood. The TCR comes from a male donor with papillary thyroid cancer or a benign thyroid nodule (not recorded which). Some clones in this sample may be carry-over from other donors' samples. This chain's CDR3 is CASSLGQGKETQYF. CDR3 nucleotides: TGTGCCAGCAGCTTGGGACAGGGGAAAGAGACCCAGTACTTC.